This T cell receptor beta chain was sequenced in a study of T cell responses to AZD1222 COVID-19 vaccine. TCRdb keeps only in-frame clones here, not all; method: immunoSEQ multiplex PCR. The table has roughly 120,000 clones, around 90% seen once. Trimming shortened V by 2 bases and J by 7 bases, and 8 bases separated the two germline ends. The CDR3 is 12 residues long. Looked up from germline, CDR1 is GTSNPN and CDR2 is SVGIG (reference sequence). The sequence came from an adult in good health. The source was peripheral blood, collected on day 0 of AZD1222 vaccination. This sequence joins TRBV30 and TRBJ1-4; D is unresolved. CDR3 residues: CAWSNGGEKLFF. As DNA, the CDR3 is TGTGCCTGGAGTAATGGAGGTGAAAAACTGTTTTTT.